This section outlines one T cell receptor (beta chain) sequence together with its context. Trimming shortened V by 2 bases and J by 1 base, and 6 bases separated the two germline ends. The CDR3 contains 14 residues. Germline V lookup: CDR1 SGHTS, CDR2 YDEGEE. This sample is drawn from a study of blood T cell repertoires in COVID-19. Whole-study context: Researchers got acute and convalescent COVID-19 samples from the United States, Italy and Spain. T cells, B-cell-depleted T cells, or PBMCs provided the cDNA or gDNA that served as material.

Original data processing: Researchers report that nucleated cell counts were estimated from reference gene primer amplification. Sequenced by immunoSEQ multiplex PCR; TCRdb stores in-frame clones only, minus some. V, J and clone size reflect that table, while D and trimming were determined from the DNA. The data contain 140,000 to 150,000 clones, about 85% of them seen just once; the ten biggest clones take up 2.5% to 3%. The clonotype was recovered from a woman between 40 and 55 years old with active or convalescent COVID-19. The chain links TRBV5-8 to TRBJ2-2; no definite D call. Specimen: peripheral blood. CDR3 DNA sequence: TGTGCCAGCAGCTTTGGCCTGAACACCGGGGAGCTGTTTTTT. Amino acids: CASSFGLNTGELFF.